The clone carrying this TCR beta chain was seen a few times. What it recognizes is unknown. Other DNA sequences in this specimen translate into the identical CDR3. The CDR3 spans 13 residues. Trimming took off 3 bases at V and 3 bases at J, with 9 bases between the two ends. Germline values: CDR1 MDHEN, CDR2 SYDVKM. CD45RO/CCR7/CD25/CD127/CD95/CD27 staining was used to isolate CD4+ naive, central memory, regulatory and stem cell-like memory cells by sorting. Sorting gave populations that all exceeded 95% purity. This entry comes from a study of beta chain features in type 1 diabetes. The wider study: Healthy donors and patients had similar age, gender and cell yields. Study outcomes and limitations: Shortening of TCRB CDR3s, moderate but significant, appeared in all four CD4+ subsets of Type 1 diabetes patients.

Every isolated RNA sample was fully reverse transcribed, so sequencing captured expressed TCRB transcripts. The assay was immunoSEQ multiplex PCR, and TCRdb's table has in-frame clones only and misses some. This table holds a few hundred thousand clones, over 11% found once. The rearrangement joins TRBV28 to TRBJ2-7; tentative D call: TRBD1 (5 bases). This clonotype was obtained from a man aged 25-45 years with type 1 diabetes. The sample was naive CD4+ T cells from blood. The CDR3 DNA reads TGTGCCAGCAGTTTGCCAGGGAACTACGAGCAGTACTTC. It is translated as CASSLPGNYEQYF.